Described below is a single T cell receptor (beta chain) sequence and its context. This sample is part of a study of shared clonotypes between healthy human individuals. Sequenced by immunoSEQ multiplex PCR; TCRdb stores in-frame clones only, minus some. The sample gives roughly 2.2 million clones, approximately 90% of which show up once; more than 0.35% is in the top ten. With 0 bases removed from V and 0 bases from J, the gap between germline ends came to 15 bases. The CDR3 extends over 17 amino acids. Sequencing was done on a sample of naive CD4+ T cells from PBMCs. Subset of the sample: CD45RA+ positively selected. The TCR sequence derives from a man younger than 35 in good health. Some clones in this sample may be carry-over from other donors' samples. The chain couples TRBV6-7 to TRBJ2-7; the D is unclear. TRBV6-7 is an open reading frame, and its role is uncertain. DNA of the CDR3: TGTGCCAGCAGTTACTCGAAATGTGGGCAGAGCTCCTACGAGCAGTACTTC. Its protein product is CASSYSKCGQSSYEQYF.